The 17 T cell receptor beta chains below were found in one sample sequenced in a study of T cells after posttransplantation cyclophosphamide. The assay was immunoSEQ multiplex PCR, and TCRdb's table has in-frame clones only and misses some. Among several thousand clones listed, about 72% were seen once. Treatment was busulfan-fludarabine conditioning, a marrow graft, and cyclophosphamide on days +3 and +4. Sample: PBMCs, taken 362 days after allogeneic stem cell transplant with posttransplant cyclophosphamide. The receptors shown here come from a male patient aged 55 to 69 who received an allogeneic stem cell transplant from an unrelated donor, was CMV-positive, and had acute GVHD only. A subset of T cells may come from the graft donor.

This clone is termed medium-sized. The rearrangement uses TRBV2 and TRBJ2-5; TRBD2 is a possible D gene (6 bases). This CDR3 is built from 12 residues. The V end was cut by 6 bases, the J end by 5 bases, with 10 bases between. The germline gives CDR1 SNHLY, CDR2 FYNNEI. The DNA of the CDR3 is TGTGCCAGCAGCGGAGGGAGGGAGACCCAGTACTTC. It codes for CASSGGRETQYF.

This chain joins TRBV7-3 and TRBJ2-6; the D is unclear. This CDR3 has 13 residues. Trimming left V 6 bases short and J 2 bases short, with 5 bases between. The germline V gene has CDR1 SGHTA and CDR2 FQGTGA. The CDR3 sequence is CASRAPGANVLTF. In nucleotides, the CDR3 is TGTGCCAGCAGGGCCCCTGGGGCCAACGTCCTGACTTTC. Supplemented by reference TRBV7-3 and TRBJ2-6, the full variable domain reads GAGVSQTPSNKVTEKGKYVELRCDPISGHTALYWYRQSLGQGPEFLIYFQGTGAADDSGLPNDRFFAVRPEGSVSTLKIQRTERGDSAVYLCASRAPGANVLTFGAGSRLTVL.

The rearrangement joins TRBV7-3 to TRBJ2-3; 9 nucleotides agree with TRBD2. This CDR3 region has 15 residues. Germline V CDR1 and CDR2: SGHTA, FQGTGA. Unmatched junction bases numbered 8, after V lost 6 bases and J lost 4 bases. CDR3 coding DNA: TGTGCCAGCAGTCAAGCGGGGGGAGGGTCAGATACGCAGTATTTT. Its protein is CASSQAGGGSDTQYF.

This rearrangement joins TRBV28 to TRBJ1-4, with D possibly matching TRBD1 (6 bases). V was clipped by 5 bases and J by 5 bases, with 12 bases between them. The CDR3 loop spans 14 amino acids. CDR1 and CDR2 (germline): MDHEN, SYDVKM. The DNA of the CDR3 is TGTGCCAGCAGTGGGGACACTGAAAATGAAAAACTGTTTTTT. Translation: CASSGDTENEKLFF.

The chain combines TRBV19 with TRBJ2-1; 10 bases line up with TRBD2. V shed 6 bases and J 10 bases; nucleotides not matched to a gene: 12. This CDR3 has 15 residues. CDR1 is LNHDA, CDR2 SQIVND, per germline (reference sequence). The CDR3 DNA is TGTGCCAGTAGCCGACTTAGCGGGGGGTCTGGGGAGCAGTTCTTC. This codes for CASSRLSGGSGEQFF.

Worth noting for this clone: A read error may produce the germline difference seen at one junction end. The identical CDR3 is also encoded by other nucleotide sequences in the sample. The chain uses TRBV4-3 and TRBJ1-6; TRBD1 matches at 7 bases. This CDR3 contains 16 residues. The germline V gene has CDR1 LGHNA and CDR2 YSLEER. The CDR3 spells CASSQSYRDRHSPLHF. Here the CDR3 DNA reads TGCGCCAGCAGCCAATCATACCGGGACAGACATTCCCCCCTCCACTTT.

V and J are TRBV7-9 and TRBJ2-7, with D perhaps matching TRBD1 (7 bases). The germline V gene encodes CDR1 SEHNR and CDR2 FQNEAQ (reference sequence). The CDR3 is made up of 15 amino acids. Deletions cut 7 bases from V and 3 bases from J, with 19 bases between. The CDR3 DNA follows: TGTGCCAGCACCCCAATCAGGGGGGCACACTACGAGCAGTACTTC. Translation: CASTPIRGAHYEQYF.

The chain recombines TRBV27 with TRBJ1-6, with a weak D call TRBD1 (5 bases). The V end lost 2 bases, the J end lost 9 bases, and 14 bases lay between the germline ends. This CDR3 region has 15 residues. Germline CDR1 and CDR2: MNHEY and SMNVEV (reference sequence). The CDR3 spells CASSLTRDLISPLHF. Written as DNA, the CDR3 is TGTGCCAGCAGTTTAACCAGGGATTTGATTTCACCCCTCCACTTT.

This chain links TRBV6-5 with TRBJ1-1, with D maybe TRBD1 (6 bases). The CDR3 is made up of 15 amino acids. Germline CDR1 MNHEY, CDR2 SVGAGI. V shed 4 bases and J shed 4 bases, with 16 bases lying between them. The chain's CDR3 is CASSFYRSGVTEAFF. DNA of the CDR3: TGTGCCAGCAGTTTCTATCGGTCAGGGGTCACTGAAGCTTTCTTT.

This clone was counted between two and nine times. The chain's CDR3 is CASRGWYEQYF. CDR3 sequence (DNA): TGTGCCAGCAGGGGCTGGTACGAGCAGTACTTC. This chain connects TRBV2 to TRBJ2-7, with D hard to call. V was cut by 6 bases and J by 4 bases, with 7 bases left in between. Germline-derived CDR1 and CDR2 are SNHLY and FYNNEI. The CDR3 covers 11 residues.

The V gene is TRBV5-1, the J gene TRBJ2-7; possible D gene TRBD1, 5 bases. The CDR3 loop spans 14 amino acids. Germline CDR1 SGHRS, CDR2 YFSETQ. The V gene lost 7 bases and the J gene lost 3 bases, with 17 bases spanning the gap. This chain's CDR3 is CASFPGAGNYEQYF. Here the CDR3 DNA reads TGCGCCAGCTTTCCCGGAGCAGGGAACTACGAGCAGTACTTC.

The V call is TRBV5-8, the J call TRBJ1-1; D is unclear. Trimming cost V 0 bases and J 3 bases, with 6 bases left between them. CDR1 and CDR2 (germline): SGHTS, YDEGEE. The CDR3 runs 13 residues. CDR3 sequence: CASSLVPDTEAFF. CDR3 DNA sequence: TGTGCCAGCAGCTTGGTTCCTGACACTGAAGCTTTCTTT.

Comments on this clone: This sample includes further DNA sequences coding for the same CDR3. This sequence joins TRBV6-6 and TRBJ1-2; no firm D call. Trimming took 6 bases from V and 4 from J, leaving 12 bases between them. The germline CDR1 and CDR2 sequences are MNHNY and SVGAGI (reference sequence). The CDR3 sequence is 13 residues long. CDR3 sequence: CASRLREGYGYTF. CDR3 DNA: TGTGCCAGCAGACTCCGGGAGGGCTATGGCTACACCTTC.

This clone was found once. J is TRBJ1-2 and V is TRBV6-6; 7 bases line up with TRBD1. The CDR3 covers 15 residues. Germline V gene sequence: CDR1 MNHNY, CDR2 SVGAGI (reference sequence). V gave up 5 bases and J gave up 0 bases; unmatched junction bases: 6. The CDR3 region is CASSQGQKTNYGYTF. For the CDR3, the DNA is TGTGCCAGCAGTCAGGGACAGAAAACTAACTATGGCTACACCTTC.

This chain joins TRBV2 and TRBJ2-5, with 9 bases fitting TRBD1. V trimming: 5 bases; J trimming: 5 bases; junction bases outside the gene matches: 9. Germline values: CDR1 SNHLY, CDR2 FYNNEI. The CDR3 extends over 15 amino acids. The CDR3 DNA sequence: TGTGCCAGCAGTCTGGCGACAGGGGGAGGGGAGACCCAGTACTTC. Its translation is CASSLATGGGETQYF.

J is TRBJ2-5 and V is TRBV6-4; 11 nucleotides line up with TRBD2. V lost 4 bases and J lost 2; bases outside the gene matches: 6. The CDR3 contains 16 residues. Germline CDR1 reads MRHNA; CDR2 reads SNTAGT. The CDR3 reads CASSARLAGKQETQYF. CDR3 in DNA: TGTGCCAGCAGTGCCCGACTAGCGGGAAAGCAAGAGACCCAGTACTTC.

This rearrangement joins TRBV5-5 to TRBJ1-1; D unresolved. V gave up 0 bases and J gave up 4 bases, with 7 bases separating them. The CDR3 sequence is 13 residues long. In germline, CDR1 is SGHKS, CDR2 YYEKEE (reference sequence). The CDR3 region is CASSLGERTEAFF. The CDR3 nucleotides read TGTGCCAGCAGCTTGGGAGAGCGCACTGAAGCTTTCTTT. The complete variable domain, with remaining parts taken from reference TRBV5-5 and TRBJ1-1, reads DAGVTQSPTHLIKTRGQQVTLRCSPISGHKSVSWYQQVLGQGPQFIFQYYEKEERGRGNFPDRFSARQFPNYSSELNVNALLLGDSALYLCASSLGERTEAFFGQGTRLTVV.